The clone carrying this TCR beta chain was seen once. This specimen comes from a study of blood T cell repertoires in COVID-19. Study-level background: Samples of COVID-19 (acute and convalescent) were obtained from the United States, Italy and Spain. Sources were T cells, B-cell-depleted T cells, or PBMCs; the material itself was cDNA or gDNA.

The germline V gene encodes CDR1 SGHRS and CDR2 YFSETQ. The CDR3 has 15 amino acids. With 0 bases clipped from V and 5 bases from J, the junction kept 4 bases outside the gene matches. Per the original methods: Estimated nucleated cell counts came from reference gene primer amplification. Libraries were prepared by immunoSEQ multiplex PCR; TCRdb keeps only in-frame clonotypes and omits some of them. That table is the source of V, J and clone size, and D and trimming were worked out from the DNA. The profile shows around 300,000 clones, 75% to 90% of them singletons. Input material: peripheral blood. V is TRBV5-1 and J is TRBJ2-7, with 11 bases that match TRBD1. The source is a woman aged 70-85 years with acute or convalescent COVID-19. The DNA for the CDR3 is TGCGCCAGCAGCTTGGGGACAGGGGGCGCGCACGAGCAGTACTTC. Protein product: CASSLGTGGAHEQYF. Filled out from reference TRBV5-1 and TRBJ2-7, the complete variable domain reads KAGVTQTPRYLIKTRGQQVTLSCSPISGHRSVSWYQQTPGQGLQFLFEYFSETQRNKGNFPGRFSGRQFSNSRSEMNVSTLELGDSALYLCASSLGTGGAHEQYFGPGTRLTVT.